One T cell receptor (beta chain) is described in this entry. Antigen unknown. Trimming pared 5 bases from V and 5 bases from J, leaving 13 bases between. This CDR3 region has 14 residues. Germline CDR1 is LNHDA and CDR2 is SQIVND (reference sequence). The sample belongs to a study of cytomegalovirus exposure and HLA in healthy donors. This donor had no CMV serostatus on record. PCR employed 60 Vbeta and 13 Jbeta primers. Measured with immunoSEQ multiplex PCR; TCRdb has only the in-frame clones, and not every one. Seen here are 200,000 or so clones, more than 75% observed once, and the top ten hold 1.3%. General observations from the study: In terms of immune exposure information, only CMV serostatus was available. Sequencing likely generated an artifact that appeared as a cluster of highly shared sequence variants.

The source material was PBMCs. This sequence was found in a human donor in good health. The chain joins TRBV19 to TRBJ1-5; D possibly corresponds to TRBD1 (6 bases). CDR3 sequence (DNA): TGTGCCAGTAGTCGAGGGGGACGACATCAGCCCCAGCATTTT. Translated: CASSRGGRHQPQHF. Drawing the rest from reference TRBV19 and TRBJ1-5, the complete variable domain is DGGITQSPKYLFRKEGQNVTLSCEQNLNHDAMYWYRQDPGQGLRLIYYSQIVNDFQKGDIAEGYSVSREKKESFPLTVTSAQKNPTAFYLCASSRGGRHQPQHFGDGTRLSIL.